The 15 T cell receptor beta chains reported below all come from one sample, sequenced in a study of T cells in narcolepsy. Profiling relied on immunoSEQ multiplex PCR, and the TCRdb table lists in-frame clones only, not all of them. The table lists roughly 40,000 clones, roughly 88% of them singletons. Sequencing was done on a sample of CD45RA- memory CD4+ T cells from PBMCs. These receptors came from a human donor with narcolepsy.

The rearrangement joins TRBV28 to TRBJ2-6; 7 bases map to TRBD1. The CDR3 has 14 residues. Germline V gene lookup returns CDR1 MDHEN and CDR2 SYDVKM. With V trimmed by 4 bases and J by 3 bases, 0 bases remained unmatched. The chain's CDR3 is CASSSGGGANVLTF. The CDR3 DNA is TGTGCCAGCAGTTCAGGGGGTGGGGCCAACGTCCTGACTTTC.

The chain links TRBV28 to TRBJ2-7; D possibly corresponds to TRBD1 (6 bases). The V gene lost 2 bases and the J gene lost 4 bases, with 12 bases spanning the gap. This CDR3 spans 14 amino acids. Germline CDR1 and CDR2: MDHEN and SYDVKM. CDR3: CASSLGGANYEQYF. CDR3 sequence (DNA): TGTGCCAGCAGTTTAGGGGGCGCGAATTACGAGCAGTACTTC.

A word on this clone: The sample carries other DNA sequences with the same CDR3. This rearrangement joins TRBV29-1 to TRBJ1-1; possible D gene TRBD1, 6 bases. This CDR3 is built from 13 residues. Per germline, CDR1 SQVTM and CDR2 ANQGSEA. V was cut by 7 bases and J by 5 bases, with 17 bases left in between. The CDR3 region has the DNA TGCAGCGCAAATACAGGGTTCGGGACTGAAGCTTTCTTT. Amino acids: CSANTGFGTEAFF.

The chain links TRBV29-1 to TRBJ1-1; 7 nucleotides agree with TRBD1. CDR3 length: 13 residues. V lost 3 bases to trimming and J lost 1 base; unmatched junction nucleotides: 2. Germline CDR1 and CDR2: SQVTM and ANQGSEA. CDR3 amino acids: CSVEGQQNTEAFF. Written as DNA, the CDR3 is TGCAGCGTTGAGGGACAGCAGAACACTGAAGCTTTCTTT.

The V and J genes are TRBV5-4 and TRBJ1-6; 7 bases fit TRBD1. There are 14 residues in the CDR3. CDR1 SGHNT and CDR2 YYREEE come from the germline V gene (reference sequence). Trimming took 4 bases from V and 7 from J; bases not matched to a gene: 5. CDR3 bases: TGTGCCAGCAGCCTGACAGGGTCAAATTCACCCCTCCACTTT. This translates into CASSLTGSNSPLHF.

This clone was counted a single time. This chain connects TRBV6-5 to TRBJ2-7; tentatively, D is TRBD2 (7 bases). V was pared by 5 bases and J by 6 bases, with 14 bases between. Germline-derived CDR1 and CDR2 are MNHEY and SVGAGI. This CDR3 has 13 residues. Here the CDR3 DNA reads TGTGCCAGCAGTGAAGGGGGAGGGTTCGAGCAGTACTTC. This encodes CASSEGGGFEQYF.

V and J are TRBV9 and TRBJ1-1; D remains unclear. Germline CDR1 and CDR2: SGDLS and YYNGEE. Trimming took off 0 bases at V and 1 base at J, with 7 bases between the two ends. This CDR3 contains 14 residues. CDR3 DNA: TGTGCCAGCAGCGTAGGACGGACGAACACTGAAGCTTTCTTT. Translation gives CASSVGRTNTEAFF.

The CDR3 region has the DNA TGCGCCAGCAGCTTGGTTTGGGACAGGGGGGCCTACGAGCAGTACTTC. It yields the protein CASSLVWDRGAYEQYF. The rearrangement links TRBV5-1 to TRBJ2-7, with 11 nucleotides matching TRBD1. After removal of 0 bases from V and 2 bases from J, the junction contained 4 bases not matched to a gene. CDR3 size: 16 residues. The V gene's germline CDR1 is SGHRS and CDR2 YFSETQ. The variable domain in full, completed from reference TRBV5-1 and TRBJ2-7, reads KAGVTQTPRYLIKTRGQQVTLSCSPISGHRSVSWYQQTPGQGLQFLFEYFSETQRNKGNFPGRFSGRQFSNSRSEMNVSTLELGDSALYLCASSLVWDRGAYEQYFGPGTRLTVT.

In this sample, this clone turned up once. The chain has TRBV6-5 and TRBJ2-7; possibly TRBD1 for D (6 bases). With 2 bases removed from V and 3 bases from J, the gap between germline ends came to 11 bases. The CDR3 contains 14 residues. Germline-derived CDR1 and CDR2 are MNHEY and SVGAGI. The CDR3, as DNA: TGTGCCAGCAGTTACGACGGGACAAGCTACGAGCAGTACTTC. Translated, it gives CASSYDGTSYEQYF.

The rearrangement uses TRBV5-6 and TRBJ2-1, with D perhaps matching TRBD2 (5 bases). CDR3 length: 13 residues. The ends were cut back, 6 bases at V and 0 bases at J, with 7 bases in the middle. CDR1 is SGHDT, CDR2 YYEEEE, per germline. The CDR3 reads CASKGSSYNEQFF. CDR3 bases: TGTGCCAGCAAAGGGAGCTCCTACAATGAGCAGTTCTTC. The full variable domain, its missing parts supplied by reference TRBV5-6 and TRBJ2-1, is DAGVTQSPTHLIKTRGQQVTLRCSPKSGHDTVSWYQQALGQGPQFIFQYYEEEERQRGNFPDRFSGHQFPNYSSELNVNALLLGDSALYLCASKGSSYNEQFFGPGTRLTVL.

The chain combines TRBV28 with TRBJ2-3; D not certain. In germline, CDR1 is MDHEN, CDR2 SYDVKM. Trimming shortened V by 6 bases and J by 2 bases, and 3 bases separated the two germline ends. This CDR3 region has 11 residues. CDR3 sequence reads: CASSLTDTQYF. The CDR3 nucleotides are TGTGCCAGCAGCCTCACAGATACGCAGTATTTT.

The chain combines TRBV4-2 with TRBJ2-5, with a tentative D call TRBD2 (6 bases). The germline V and J ends were trimmed by 6 bases and 6 bases, with 20 bases remaining between them. This CDR3 comprises 15 residues. Germline V CDR1 and CDR2: LGHNA, YNFKEQ. CDR3 DNA sequence: TGTGCCAGCAGTCGACTAGTCGAGGGGATGAAGACCCAGTACTTC. The encoded protein is CASSRLVEGMKTQYF.

This clone came up once. The V call is TRBV12-5, the J call TRBJ2-7; no firm D call. Trimming took off 4 bases at V and 6 bases at J, with 10 bases between the two ends. The CDR3 has 12 amino acids. In germline, CDR1 is LGHNT, CDR2 FRNRAP. The CDR3 DNA reads TGTGCTAGTGGTTCCCCCCCCGGCGAGCAGTACTTC. It encodes CASGSPPGEQYF.

This sequence joins TRBV7-9 and TRBJ1-3; D is undetermined. V was clipped by 1 base and J by 7 bases, with 5 bases between them. The CDR3 loop spans 12 amino acids. CDR1 and CDR2 (germline): SEHNR, FQNEAQ (reference sequence). In DNA, the CDR3 is TGTGCCAGCAGCTTAGTTGTGAACACCATATATTTT. Amino acids: CASSLVVNTIYF.

This clone was recorded a few times. The rearrangement uses TRBV10-3 and TRBJ1-2; TRBD1 matches at 9 bases. The germline V gene encodes CDR1 ENHRY and CDR2 SYGVKD. This CDR3 contains 15 residues. The V and J ends lost 7 bases and 4 bases, in that order; junction bases with no gene match: 10. CDR3 amino acids: CAITQNRGRTYGYTF. The CDR3 DNA sequence: TGTGCCATCACCCAAAACAGGGGGCGCACCTATGGCTACACCTTC.